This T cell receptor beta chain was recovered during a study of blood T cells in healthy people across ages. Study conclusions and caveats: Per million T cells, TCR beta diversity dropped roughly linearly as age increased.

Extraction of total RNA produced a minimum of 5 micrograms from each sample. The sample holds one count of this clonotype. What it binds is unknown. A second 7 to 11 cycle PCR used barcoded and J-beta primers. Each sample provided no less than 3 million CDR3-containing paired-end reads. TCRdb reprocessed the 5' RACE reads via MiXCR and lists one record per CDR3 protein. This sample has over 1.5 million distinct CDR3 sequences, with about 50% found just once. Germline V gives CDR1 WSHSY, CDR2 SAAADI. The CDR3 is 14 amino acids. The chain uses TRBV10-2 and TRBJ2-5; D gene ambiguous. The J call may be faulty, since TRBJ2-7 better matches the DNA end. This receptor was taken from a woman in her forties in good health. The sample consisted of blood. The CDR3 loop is CASIKVGGAYEQYF. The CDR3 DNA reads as TGCGCCAGCATCAAGGTCGGTGGAGCCTACGAGCAGTACTTC.